The rows below give T cell receptor beta chains drawn from one sample of a study of beta chain features in type 1 diabetes. Clones were sequenced by immunoSEQ multiplex PCR, and TCRdb holds only the in-frame ones, with some missing. The data show some 700,000 clones, about an eighth seen once. Input material: naive CD4+ T cells from blood. All receptors come from a man aged 18 to 29 with type 1 diabetes. Both conserved end residues are part of each CDR3. D genes are given only for firm matches. Part of the rows lack a size; the others show once, few, many or a class for expanded clones.

TRBV30	TRBJ2-3	NA	TRBD2	TGTGCCTGGAGTATCGGCGTCAGACTAGCGGGGGGCACAGATACGCAGTATTTT	CAWSIGVRLAGGTDTQYF
TRBV5-4	TRBJ2-5	few	NA	TGTGCCAGCAGCCTTCAAACGACCATCCAAGAGACCCAGTACTTC	CASSLQTTIQETQYF
TRBV20-1	TRBJ2-5	few	NA	TGCAGTGTTAAAGCCGGAGAGACCCAGTACTTC	CSVKAGETQYF
TRBV7-2	TRBJ2-6	few	NA	TGTGCCAGCAGCTTATGGGACTCTGGGGCCAACGTCCTGACTTTC	CASSLWDSGANVLTF
TRBV27	TRBJ2-7	few	NA	TGTGCCAGCAGGACTCCGTCCGGGTACGAGCAGTACTTC	CASRTPSGYEQYF
TRBV6-5	TRBJ1-5	NA	TRBD1	TGTGCCAGCAGTTACTCGGGGACGGGACAGGGTCAGCCCCAGCATTTT	CASSYSGTGQGQPQHF
TRBV10-1	TRBJ1-2	NA	NA	TGCGCCACCGGCCGACCAGCTAACTATGGCTACACCTTC	CATGRPANYGYTF
TRBV2	TRBJ2-5	few	TRBD2	TGTGCCAGCAGTGTCCGAGCGGGGGGCCCGCAAGAGACCCAGTACTTC	CASSVRAGGPQETQYF
TRBV5-8	TRBJ1-1	NA	NA	TGTGCCAGCAGCTTGCGCGGCGGGGGATGGGCGACTGAAGCTTTCTTT	CASSLRGGGWATEAFF
TRBV7-2	TRBJ1-1	NA	TRBD1	TGTGCCAGCAGCCCACGACAGGGGGCTGGGACTGAAGCTTTCTTT	CASSPRQGAGTEAFF
TRBV10-3	TRBJ1-6	few	NA	TGTGCCATCGCGGGGGGGTATGGTTCACCCCTCCACTTT	CAIAGGYGSPLHF
TRBV28	TRBJ2-7	few	TRBD1	TGTGCCACCCTGGGACAGGGGGACGAGCAGTACTTC	CATLGQGDEQYF
TRBV9	TRBJ1-2	NA	NA	TGTGCCAGCAGCGTAGGAGAGGACTATGGCTACACCTTC	CASSVGEDYGYTF
TRBV7-9	TRBJ1-1	NA	NA	TGTGCCAGCAGCTTAGGGTCGGGCAGGCCCAACACTGAAGCTTTCTTT	CASSLGSGRPNTEAFF
TRBV30	TRBJ1-2	NA	NA	TGTGCCTGGAGTAAAGGCGTCGCGTCCCCCTATGGCTACACCTTC	CAWSKGVASPYGYTF
TRBV13	TRBJ2-5	NA	TRBD1	TGTGCCAGCAGCCCAACAGGGGTCAAAGAGACCCAGTACTTC	CASSPTGVKETQYF
TRBV14	TRBJ2-7	few	NA	TGTGCCAGCAGCCTGAACCTCGGGGGTTCCTACGAGCAGTACTTC	CASSLNLGGSYEQYF
TRBV30	TRBJ1-2	NA	NA	TGTGCCTGGAAAGGGGCCCACTATGGCTACACCTTC	CAWKGAHYGYTF
TRBV28	TRBJ2-7	NA	NA	TGTGCTTTAGCACCTACTTGGGGCCACGAGCAGTACTTC	CALAPTWGHEQYF
TRBV2	TRBJ1-2	NA	NA	TGTGCCAGCAGTGATAGACAGGATGTTGGCTACACCTTC	CASSDRQDVGYTF
TRBV7-7	TRBJ2-1	NA	NA	TGTGCTAGCAGCCCCGAAGGGGTGAGTGAGCAGTTCTTC	CASSPEGVSEQFF
TRBV18	TRBJ2-1	NA	TRBD1	TGTGCCAGCTCACCACCCAGGGGGTACAATGAGCAGTTCTTC	CASSPPRGYNEQFF
TRBV13	TRBJ1-1	NA	NA	TGTGCCAGCAGCGGACGGGACATTACCATGAACACTGAAGCTTTCTTT	CASSGRDITMNTEAFF
TRBV6-5	TRBJ1-2	NA	TRBD1	TGTGCCAGCAGCGGACAGGGGGCGGTTGGCTACACCTTC	CASSGQGAVGYTF
TRBV30	TRBJ2-5	few	NA	TGTGCCTGGACGAGTCAAGAGACCCAGTACTTC	CAWTSQETQYF